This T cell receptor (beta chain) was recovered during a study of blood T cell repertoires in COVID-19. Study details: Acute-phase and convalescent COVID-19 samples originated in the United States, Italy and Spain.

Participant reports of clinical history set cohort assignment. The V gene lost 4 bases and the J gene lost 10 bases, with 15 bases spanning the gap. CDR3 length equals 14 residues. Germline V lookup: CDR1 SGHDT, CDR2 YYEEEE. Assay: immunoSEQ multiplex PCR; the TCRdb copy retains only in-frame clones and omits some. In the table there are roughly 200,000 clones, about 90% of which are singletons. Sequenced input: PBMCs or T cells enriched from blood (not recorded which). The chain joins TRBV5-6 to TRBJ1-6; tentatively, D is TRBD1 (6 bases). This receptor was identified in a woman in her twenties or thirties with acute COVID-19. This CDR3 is CASSPGEGRSPLHF. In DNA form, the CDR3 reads TGTGCCAGCAGCCCAGGGGAAGGTCGATCACCCCTCCACTTT.